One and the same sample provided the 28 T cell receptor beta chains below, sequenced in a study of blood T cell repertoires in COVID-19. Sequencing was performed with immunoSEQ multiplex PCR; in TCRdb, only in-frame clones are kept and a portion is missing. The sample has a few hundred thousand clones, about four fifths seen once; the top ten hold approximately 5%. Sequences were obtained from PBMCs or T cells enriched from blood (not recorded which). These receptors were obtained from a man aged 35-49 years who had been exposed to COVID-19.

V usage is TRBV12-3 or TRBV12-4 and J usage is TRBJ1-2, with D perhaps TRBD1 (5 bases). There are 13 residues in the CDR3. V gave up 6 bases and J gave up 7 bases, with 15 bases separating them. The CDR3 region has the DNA TGTGCCAGCAGCCCGGAAGGGGTGTTTGGCTACACCTTC. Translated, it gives CASSPEGVFGYTF.

The CDR3: CASSPWEELYNEQFF. The DNA of the CDR3 is TGTGCCAGCTCACCATGGGAGGAACTTTACAATGAGCAGTTCTTC. The gene calls are TRBV18 and TRBJ2-1; D possibly corresponds to TRBD2 (6 bases). Germline CDR1 reads KGHSH; CDR2 reads LQKENI. The V and J ends lost 2 bases and 4 bases respectively, with 12 bases between them. The CDR3 extends over 15 amino acids.

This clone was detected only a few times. Here the CDR3 reads CASSHPNNFGELFF. The CDR3, as DNA: TGTGCCAGCAGCCACCCCAACAATTTCGGGGAGCTGTTTTTT. The gene calls are TRBV3-1 (or the pseudogene TRBV3-2) and TRBJ2-2; D call uncertain. The V end was cut by 3 bases, the J end by 7 bases, with 12 bases between. There are 14 residues in the CDR3. Germline V gene data show CDR1 as LGHDT and CDR2 as YNNKEL (reference sequence).

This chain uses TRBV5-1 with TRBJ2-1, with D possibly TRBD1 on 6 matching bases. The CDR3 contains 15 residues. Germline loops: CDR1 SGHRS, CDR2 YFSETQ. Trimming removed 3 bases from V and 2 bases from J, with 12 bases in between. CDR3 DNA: TGCGCCAGCAGCTGGGGCAGGGGTACCTACAATGAGCAGTTCTTC. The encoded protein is CASSWGRGTYNEQFF.

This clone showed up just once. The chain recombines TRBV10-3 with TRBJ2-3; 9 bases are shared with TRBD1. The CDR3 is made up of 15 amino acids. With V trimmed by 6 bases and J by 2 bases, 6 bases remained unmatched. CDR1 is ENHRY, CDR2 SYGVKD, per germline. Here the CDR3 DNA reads TGTGCCATCAGCCCCGGGGACAGGGACACAGATACGCAGTATTTT. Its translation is CAISPGDRDTDTQYF.

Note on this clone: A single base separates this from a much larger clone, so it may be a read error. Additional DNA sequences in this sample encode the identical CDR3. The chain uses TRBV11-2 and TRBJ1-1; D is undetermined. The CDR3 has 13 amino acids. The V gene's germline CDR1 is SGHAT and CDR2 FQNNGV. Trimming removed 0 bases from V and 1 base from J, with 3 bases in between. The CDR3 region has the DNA TGTGCCAGCAGCTTAGATAGGAACACTGAAGCTTTCTTT. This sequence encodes CASSLDRNTEAFF. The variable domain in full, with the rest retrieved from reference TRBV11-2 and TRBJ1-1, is EAGVAQSPRYKIIEKRQSVAFWCNPISGHATLYWYQQILGQGPKLLIQFQNNGVVDDSQLPKDRFSAERLKGVDSTLKIQPAKLEDSAVYLCASSLDRNTEAFFGQGTRLTVV.

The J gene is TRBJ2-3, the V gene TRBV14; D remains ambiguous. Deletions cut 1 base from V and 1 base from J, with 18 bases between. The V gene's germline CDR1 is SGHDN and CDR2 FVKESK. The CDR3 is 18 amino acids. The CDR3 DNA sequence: TGTGCCAGCAGCCAAGGGGCTTGGAAGCAAGTCGGCACAGATACGCAGTATTTT. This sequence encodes CASSQGAWKQVGTDTQYF.

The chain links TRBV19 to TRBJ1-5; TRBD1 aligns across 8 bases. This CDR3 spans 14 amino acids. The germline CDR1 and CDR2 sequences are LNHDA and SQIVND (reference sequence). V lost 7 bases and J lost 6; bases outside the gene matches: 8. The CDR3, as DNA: TGTGCCAGTATTGAAGGACAGGGATTTCAGCCCCAGCATTTT. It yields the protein CASIEGQGFQPQHF.

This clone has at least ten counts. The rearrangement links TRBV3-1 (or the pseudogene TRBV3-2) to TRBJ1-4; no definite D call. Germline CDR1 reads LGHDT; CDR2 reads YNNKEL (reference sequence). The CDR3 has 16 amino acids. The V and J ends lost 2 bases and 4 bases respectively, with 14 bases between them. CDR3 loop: CASSQMPGGRNEKLFF. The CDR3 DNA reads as TGTGCCAGCAGCCAAATGCCGGGAGGACGTAATGAAAAACTGTTTTTT.

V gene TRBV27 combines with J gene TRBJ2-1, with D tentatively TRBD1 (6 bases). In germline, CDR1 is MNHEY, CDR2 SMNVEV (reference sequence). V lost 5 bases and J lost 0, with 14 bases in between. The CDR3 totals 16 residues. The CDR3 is CASSDWTDTSYNEQFF. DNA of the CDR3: TGTGCCAGCAGTGATTGGACAGATACCTCCTACAATGAGCAGTTCTTC.

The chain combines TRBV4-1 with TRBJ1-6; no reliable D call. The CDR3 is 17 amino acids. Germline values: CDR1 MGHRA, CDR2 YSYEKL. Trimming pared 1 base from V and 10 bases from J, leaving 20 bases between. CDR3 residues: CASSQVPSVTSGSPLHF. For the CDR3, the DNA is TGCGCCAGCAGCCAAGTGCCCTCCGTAACCTCCGGGTCACCCCTCCACTTT.

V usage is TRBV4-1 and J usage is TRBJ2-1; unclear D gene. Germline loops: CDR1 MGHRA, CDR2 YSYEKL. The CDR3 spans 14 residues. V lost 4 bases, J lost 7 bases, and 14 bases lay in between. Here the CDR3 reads CASSPWAMSNEQFF. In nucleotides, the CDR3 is TGCGCCAGCAGCCCCTGGGCCATGAGTAATGAGCAGTTCTTC.

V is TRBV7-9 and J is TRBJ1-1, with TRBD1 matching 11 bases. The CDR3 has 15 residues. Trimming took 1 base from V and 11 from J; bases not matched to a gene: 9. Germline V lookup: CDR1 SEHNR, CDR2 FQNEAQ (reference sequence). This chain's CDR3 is CASSLGRTGGEGAFF. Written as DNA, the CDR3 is TGTGCCAGCAGCTTAGGCAGGACAGGGGGCGAAGGGGCTTTCTTT. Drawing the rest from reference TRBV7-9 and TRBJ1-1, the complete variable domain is DTGVSQNPRHKITKRGQNVTFRCDPISEHNRLYWYRQTLGQGPEFLTYFQNEAQLEKSRLLSDRFSAERPKGSFSTLEIQRTEQGDSAMYLCASSLGRTGGEGAFFGQGTRLTVV.

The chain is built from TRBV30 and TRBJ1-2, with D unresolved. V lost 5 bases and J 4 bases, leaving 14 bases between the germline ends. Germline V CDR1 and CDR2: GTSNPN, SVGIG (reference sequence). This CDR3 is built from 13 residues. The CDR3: CAWGPGSFYGYTF. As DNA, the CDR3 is TGTGCCTGGGGACCCGGGTCTTTCTATGGCTACACCTTC.

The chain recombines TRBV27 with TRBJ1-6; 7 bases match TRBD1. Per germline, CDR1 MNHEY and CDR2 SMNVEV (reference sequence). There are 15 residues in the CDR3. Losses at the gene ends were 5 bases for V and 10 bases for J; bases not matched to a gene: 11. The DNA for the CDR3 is TGTGCCAGCAGTCTACAACCTGGCAGGGGGTCACCCCTCCACTTT. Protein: CASSLQPGRGSPLHF.

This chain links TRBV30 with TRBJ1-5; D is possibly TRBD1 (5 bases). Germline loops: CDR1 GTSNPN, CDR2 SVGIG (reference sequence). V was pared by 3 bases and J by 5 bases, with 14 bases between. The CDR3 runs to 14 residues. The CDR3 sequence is CAWSPFGGDQPQHF. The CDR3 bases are TGTGCCTGGAGCCCCTTCGGGGGGGATCAGCCCCAGCATTTT.

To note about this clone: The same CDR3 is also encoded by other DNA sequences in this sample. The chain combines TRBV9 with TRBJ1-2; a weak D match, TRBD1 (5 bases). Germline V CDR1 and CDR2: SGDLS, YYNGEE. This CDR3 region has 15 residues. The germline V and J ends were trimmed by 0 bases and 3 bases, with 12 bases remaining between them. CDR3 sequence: CASSVEGRGDYGYTF. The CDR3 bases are TGTGCCAGCAGCGTAGAAGGTCGGGGGGACTATGGCTACACCTTC. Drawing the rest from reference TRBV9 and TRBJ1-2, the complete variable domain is DSGVTQTPKHLITATGQRVTLRCSPRSGDLSVYWYQQSLDQGLQFLIQYYNGEERAKGNILERFSAQQFPDLHSELNLSSLELGDSALYFCASSVEGRGDYGYTFGSGTRLTVV.

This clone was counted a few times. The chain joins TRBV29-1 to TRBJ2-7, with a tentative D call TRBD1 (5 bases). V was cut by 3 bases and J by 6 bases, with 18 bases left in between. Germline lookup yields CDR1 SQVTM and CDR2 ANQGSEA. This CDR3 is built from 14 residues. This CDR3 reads CSVELPPGHSEQYF. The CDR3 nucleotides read TGCAGCGTTGAGCTTCCGCCAGGGCATAGCGAGCAGTACTTC.

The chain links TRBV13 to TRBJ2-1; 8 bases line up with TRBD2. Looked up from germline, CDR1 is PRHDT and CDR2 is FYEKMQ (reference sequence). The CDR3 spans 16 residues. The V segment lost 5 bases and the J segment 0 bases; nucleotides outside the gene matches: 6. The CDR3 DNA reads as TGTGCCAGCAGCCTGATAGCGGGAATCTCCTACAATGAGCAGTTCTTC. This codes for CASSLIAGISYNEQFF.

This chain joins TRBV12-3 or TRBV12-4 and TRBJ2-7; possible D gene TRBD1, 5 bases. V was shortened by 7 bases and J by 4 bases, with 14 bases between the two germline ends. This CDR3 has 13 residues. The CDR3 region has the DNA TGTGCCAGCAATAGGGGTGTTGCTTACGAGCAGTACTTC. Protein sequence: CASNRGVAYEQYF.

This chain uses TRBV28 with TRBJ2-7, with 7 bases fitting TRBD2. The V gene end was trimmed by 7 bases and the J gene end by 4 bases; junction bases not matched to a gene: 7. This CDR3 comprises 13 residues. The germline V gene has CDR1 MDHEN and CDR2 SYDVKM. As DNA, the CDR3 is TGTGCCAGCACCACGGGGGGAGAGTACGAGCAGTACTTC. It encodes CASTTGGEYEQYF.

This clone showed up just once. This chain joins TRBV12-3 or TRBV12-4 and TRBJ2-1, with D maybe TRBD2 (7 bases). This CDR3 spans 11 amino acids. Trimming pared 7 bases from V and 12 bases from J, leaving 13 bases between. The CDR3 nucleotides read TGTGCCAGCACCCATAGGGGGGGGCAGTTCTTC. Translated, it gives CASTHRGGQFF.

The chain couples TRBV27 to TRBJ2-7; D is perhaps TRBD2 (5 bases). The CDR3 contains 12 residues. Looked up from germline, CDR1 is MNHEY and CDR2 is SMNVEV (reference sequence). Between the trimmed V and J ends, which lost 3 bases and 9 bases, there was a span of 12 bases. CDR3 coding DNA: TGTGCCAGCAGTTTTCCGGGGAAGGGGCAGTACTTC. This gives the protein CASSFPGKGQYF.

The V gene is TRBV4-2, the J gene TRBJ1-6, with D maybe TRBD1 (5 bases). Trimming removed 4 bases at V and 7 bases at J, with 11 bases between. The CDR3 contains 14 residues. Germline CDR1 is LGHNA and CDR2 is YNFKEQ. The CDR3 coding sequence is TGTGCCAGCAGCCGGGATGGGGCCAATTCACCCCTCCACTTT. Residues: CASSRDGANSPLHF.

CDR3 nucleotide sequence: TGTGCCAGCAGCTCCGTCGGGGGAGGTCTTCGAGAGACCCAGTACTTC. Amino acid sequence: CASSSVGGGLRETQYF. The chain joins TRBV11-2 to TRBJ2-5; D perhaps matches TRBD2 (6 bases). V was shortened by 4 bases and J by 4 bases, with 19 bases between the two germline ends. There are 16 residues in the CDR3. Germline V CDR1 and CDR2: SGHAT, FQNNGV.

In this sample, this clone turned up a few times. The CDR3 spells CASSTGGRYNEQFF. The CDR3 nucleotides are TGTGCCAGTAGTACAGGGGGCCGGTACAATGAGCAGTTCTTC. The genes are TRBV19 and TRBJ2-1, with TRBD1 matching 8 bases. Looked up from germline, CDR1 is LNHDA and CDR2 is SQIVND (reference sequence). The CDR3 runs to 14 residues. The V segment lost 4 bases and the J segment 4 bases; nucleotides outside the gene matches: 3.

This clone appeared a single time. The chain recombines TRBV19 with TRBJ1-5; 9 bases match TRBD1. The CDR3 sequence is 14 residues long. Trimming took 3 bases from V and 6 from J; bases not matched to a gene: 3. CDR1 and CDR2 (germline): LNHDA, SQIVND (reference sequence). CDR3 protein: CASSMTGGSQPQHF. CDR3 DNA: TGTGCCAGTAGTATGACAGGGGGGAGTCAGCCCCAGCATTTT.

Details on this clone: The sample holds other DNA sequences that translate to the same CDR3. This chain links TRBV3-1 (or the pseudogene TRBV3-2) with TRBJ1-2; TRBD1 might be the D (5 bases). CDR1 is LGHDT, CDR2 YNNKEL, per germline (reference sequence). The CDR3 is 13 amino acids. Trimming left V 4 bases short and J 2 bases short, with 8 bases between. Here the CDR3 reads CASSPGGNYGYTF. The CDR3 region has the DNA TGTGCCAGCAGCCCCGGGGGAAACTATGGCTACACCTTC.